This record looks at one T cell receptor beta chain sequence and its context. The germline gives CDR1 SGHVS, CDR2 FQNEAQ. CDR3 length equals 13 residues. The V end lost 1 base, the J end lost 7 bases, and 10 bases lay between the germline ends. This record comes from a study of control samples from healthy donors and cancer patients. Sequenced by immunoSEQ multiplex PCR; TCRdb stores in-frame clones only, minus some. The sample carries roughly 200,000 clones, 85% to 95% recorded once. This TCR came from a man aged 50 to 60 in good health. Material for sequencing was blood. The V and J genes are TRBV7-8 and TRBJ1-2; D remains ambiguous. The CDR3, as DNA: TGTGCCAGCAGCTTAGGCAAGGACCTTGGCTACACCTTC. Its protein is CASSLGKDLGYTF.